Below, 32 T cell receptor beta chains from the same sample are listed, as sequenced in a study of T cells expressing NK-cell markers. With the 5' RACE reads reprocessed, TCRdb shows one record per CDR3 protein and no DNA. The table lists some 440,000 distinct CDR3 sequences. Material for sequencing was blood T cells: a sorted CD56 or NKG2C T cell subset, CD4+ or CD8+ T cells, or bulk PBMC T cells (not recorded which). The receptors derive from a woman in her 50s in good health.

The chain recombines TRBV12-3 or TRBV12-4 with TRBJ2-1; with no DNA, the TCRdb D assignment of TRBD1 cannot be verified. This CDR3 contains 13 residues. CDR3 in amino acids: CASRQDSLVEQFF.

J is TRBJ2-1 and V is TRBV18; the D gene TCRdb calls, TRBD2, cannot be checked with no DNA. Germline CDR1 reads KGHSH; CDR2 reads LQKENI. The CDR3 length is 15 residues. The chain's CDR3 is CASSPIISLYNEQFF.

The chain is built from TRBV18 and TRBJ2-7; no DNA is available, so the TRBD1 call from TCRdb remains unchecked. The CDR3 has 16 residues. Germline CDR1 is KGHSH and CDR2 is LQKENI. The CDR3 loop reads CASSPRVGANSYEQYF.

V gene TRBV9 combines with J gene TRBJ1-4; absent DNA, TCRdb's TRBD1 call cannot be checked. CDR3 length equals 15 residues. The V gene's germline CDR1 is SGDLS and CDR2 YYNGEE. The chain's CDR3 is CASSVLGPGNEKLFF.

The rearrangement uses TRBV4-1 and TRBJ1-5; TCRdb selects TRBD1, and the lack of DNA leaves this call unchecked. Germline V gives CDR1 MGHRA, CDR2 YSYEKL. This CDR3 has 16 residues. The CDR3 is CASSQDRQGSNQPQHF.

The rearrangement links TRBV20-1 to TRBJ2-1; without DNA, the TCRdb call of TRBD2 cannot be checked. This CDR3 comprises 14 residues. Germline V gives CDR1 DFQATT, CDR2 SNEGSKA (reference sequence). CDR3: CSVSRGLAGVEQFF.

The chain links TRBV10-2 to TRBJ2-7. The CDR3 totals 14 residues. Per the germline V gene, CDR1 is WSHSY and CDR2 is SAAADI. The CDR3 here is CASSESRSSYEQYF.

The chain combines TRBV12-3 or TRBV12-4 with TRBJ2-1; there is no DNA to check the TCRdb D call of TRBD2. CDR3 length equals 16 residues. The CDR3 loop reads CASSDFSGRSYNEQFF.

V and J are TRBV29-1 and TRBJ1-4; the TCRdb call, TRBD1, lacks DNA for checking. Germline CDR1 and CDR2: SQVTM and ANQGSEA. The CDR3 covers 15 residues. CDR3 region: CSVAPTGATNEKLFF.

This rearrangement joins TRBV24-1 to TRBJ2-3; TCRdb lists TRBD1, though no DNA is available to test this call. Germline-derived CDR1 and CDR2 are KGHDR and SFDVKD. The CDR3 has 15 residues. CDR3 region: CATSQGSLRRDTQYF.

The chain is built from TRBV4-1 and TRBJ2-1; without DNA, the TCRdb call of TRBD2 cannot be checked. The germline V gene encodes CDR1 MGHRA and CDR2 YSYEKL. This CDR3 comprises 18 residues. CDR3 amino acids: CASSRLAGGPGHYNEQFF.

This chain joins TRBV7-7 and TRBJ2-5; absent DNA, TCRdb's TRBD1 call cannot be checked. Germline CDR1 and CDR2: SSHAT and FNYEAQ (reference sequence). The CDR3 consists of 14 residues. The CDR3 reads CASILGGPGETQYF.

The chain is built from TRBV19 and TRBJ2-1; as DNA is missing, the TRBD1 call by TCRdb cannot be tested. The CDR3 covers 13 residues. Germline V lookup: CDR1 LNHDA, CDR2 SQIVND (reference sequence). The CDR3: CASSQGAGNEQFF.

The rearrangement links TRBV6-5 to TRBJ1-3; TCRdb designates TRBD1, a call that cannot be tested without DNA. This CDR3 comprises 17 residues. Germline loops: CDR1 MNHEY, CDR2 SVGAGI. CDR3 sequence reads: CASSLVRSGVSGNTIYF.

The rearrangement uses TRBV20-1 and TRBJ2-3; TCRdb calls TRBD1, which cannot be checked without DNA. The CDR3 loop spans 16 amino acids. CDR1 is DFQATT, CDR2 SNEGSKA, per germline (reference sequence). The CDR3 loop is CSAPTGLGGNTDTQYF.

The gene calls are TRBV24-1 and TRBJ2-5. The CDR3 is 13 residues long. Germline-derived CDR1 and CDR2 are KGHDR and SFDVKD. The CDR3 loop is CATSVSAKETQYF.

V usage is TRBV28 and J usage is TRBJ2-2. The CDR3 has 13 amino acids. Germline CDR1 is MDHEN and CDR2 is SYDVKM. The CDR3 here is CASRVANTGELFF.

The CDR3 is CASSLPNDPDEQYF. This sequence joins TRBV5-4 and TRBJ2-7; TCRdb outputs TRBD2, but without DNA this stays unchecked. The germline CDR1 and CDR2 sequences are SGHNT and YYREEE (reference sequence). This CDR3 region has 14 residues.

V gene TRBV28 combines with J gene TRBJ2-2; without DNA, the TCRdb call of TRBD2 cannot be checked. The CDR3 is made up of 15 amino acids. The germline V gene has CDR1 MDHEN and CDR2 SYDVKM. The CDR3: CASSFRTSRAGELFF.

The chain uses TRBV30 and TRBJ2-5; the D gene TCRdb calls, TRBD2, cannot be checked with no DNA. The CDR3 runs 15 residues. Germline loops: CDR1 GTSNPN, CDR2 SVGIG (reference sequence). CDR3 protein: CAWSVASGRAGTQYF.

The gene calls are TRBV13 and TRBJ2-3; with no DNA, the TCRdb D assignment of TRBD2 cannot be verified. This CDR3 region has 18 residues. In germline, CDR1 is PRHDT, CDR2 FYEKMQ (reference sequence). CDR3 protein: CASSYLGTLESRTDTQYF. Full variable domain (rest looked up from reference TRBV13 and TRBJ2-3): AAGVIQSPRHLIKEKRETATLKCYPIPRHDTVYWYQQGPGQDPQFLISFYEKMQSDKGSIPDRFSAQQFSDYHSELNMSSLELGDSALYFCASSYLGTLESRTDTQYFGPGTRLTVL.

The J gene is TRBJ2-7, the V gene TRBV18; checking the TCRdb D call of TRBD2 is not possible without DNA. The CDR3 has 15 amino acids. Germline values: CDR1 KGHSH, CDR2 LQKENI. The CDR3 loop reads CASSPLASGDYEQYF.

The CDR3 reads CASSLRPDDNEQFF. V is TRBV5-6 and J is TRBJ2-1. CDR1 and CDR2 from the germline V gene are SGHDT and YYEEEE. The CDR3 has 14 amino acids.

This sequence joins TRBV20-1 and TRBJ2-3. Germline lookup yields CDR1 DFQATT and CDR2 SNEGSKA (reference sequence). This CDR3 contains 12 residues. CDR3 residues: CSALPLRDTQYF.

The chain recombines TRBV12-5 with TRBJ2-3; checking the TCRdb D call of TRBD2 is not possible without DNA. CDR3 size: 13 residues. Germline V gene data show CDR1 as LGHNT and CDR2 as FRNRAP. The CDR3 loop is CASGWWGVDTQYF. Filled out from reference TRBV12-5 and TRBJ2-3, the complete variable domain reads DARVTQTPRHKVTEMGQEVTMRCQPILGHNTVFWYRQTMMQGLELLAYFRNRAPLDDSGMPKDRFSAEMPDATLATLKIQPSEPRDSAVYFCASGWWGVDTQYFGPGTRLTVL.

The rearrangement joins TRBV20-1 to TRBJ1-5; TCRdb indicates TRBD1, and absent DNA this call remains unverified. This CDR3 comprises 15 residues. In germline, CDR1 is DFQATT, CDR2 SNEGSKA (reference sequence). CDR3 in amino acids: CSAATPGRNNQPQHF.

The J gene is TRBJ2-4, the V gene TRBV3-1; absent DNA, TCRdb's TRBD2 call cannot be checked. Germline assignment: CDR1 LGHDT and CDR2 YNNKEL (reference sequence). CDR3 length equals 19 residues. This CDR3 is CASSQDLAGDNLAKNIQYF.

The rearrangement joins TRBV19 to TRBJ1-1. Germline CDR1 LNHDA, CDR2 SQIVND (reference sequence). This CDR3 has 12 residues. This chain's CDR3 is CASRSLGTEAFF.

The chain uses TRBV6-6 and TRBJ2-1. The CDR3 consists of 13 residues. CDR1 and CDR2 from the germline V gene are MNHNY and SVGAGI (reference sequence). The CDR3 spells CASMKAEAYEQFF.

The chain employs TRBV11-1 and TRBJ1-1. The V gene's germline CDR1 is SGHAT and CDR2 FQDESV (reference sequence). The CDR3 has 14 amino acids. CDR3 region: CASSLSLMNTEAFF.

The chain is built from TRBV24-1 and TRBJ2-3; TCRdb selects TRBD2, and the lack of DNA leaves this call unchecked. From germline, CDR1 is KGHDR and CDR2 SFDVKD. The CDR3 has 15 residues. The CDR3 loop is CATSEVRGSPDTQYF.

The J gene is TRBJ2-5, the V gene TRBV10-2; TCRdb designates TRBD2, a call that cannot be tested without DNA. Germline V gives CDR1 WSHSY, CDR2 SAAADI. The CDR3 contains 15 residues. CDR3: CASSDGLAGGETQYF.